This T cell receptor (beta chain) derives from a study of blood T cell repertoires in COVID-19. Whole-study context: Sample material is recorded as cDNA or gDNA derived from T cells, B-cell-depleted T cells, or PBMCs.

The germline V and J ends were trimmed by 7 bases and 4 bases, with 14 bases remaining between them. The CDR3 sequence is 14 residues long. Germline V gene data show CDR1 as MNHEY and CDR2 as SMNVEV (reference sequence). Clones were sequenced by immunoSEQ multiplex PCR, and TCRdb holds only the in-frame ones, with some missing. The sample holds more than 200,000 clones, approximately 90% seen once. This clone has a single count. This TCR was recovered from a man over 45 with acute or convalescent COVID-19. Sequencing was carried out using peripheral blood. V usage is TRBV27 and J usage is TRBJ2-1; D might be TRBD2 (5 bases). For the CDR3, the DNA is TGTGCCAGCACCCAGGCGGGTGGATACAATGAGCAGTTCTTC. Translated, it gives CASTQAGGYNEQFF.